This T cell receptor (beta chain) originates from a study of identical twins. TCRdb re-derived calls from the 5' RACE reads in MiXCR, one entry per CDR3 protein. The sample yields around 220,000 distinct CDR3 sequences, about 14% seen once. The sample was memory (CD45RO+) T cells sorted from blood. This TCR derives from a woman in her late teens or twenties in good health.

The CDR3 reads CSASPGGLDNEQFF. Here the CDR3 DNA reads TGCAGTGCTAGCCCGGGGGGGTTAGACAATGAGCAGTTCTTC. The genes are TRBV20-1 and TRBJ2-1; 8 bases align to TRBD2. The CDR3 has 14 amino acids. Losses at the gene ends were 3 bases for V and 5 bases for J; bases not matched to a gene: 6. Germline V lookup: CDR1 DFQATT, CDR2 SNEGSKA (reference sequence).